Here is one TCR beta chain with its context. The clone's antigen remains unknown. Base qualities are not at hand, and no much larger clone is one base apart. Collaborating institutions collected whole blood in K2EDTA tubes following their own protocols. For TCRbeta analysis, collaborator samples were shipped as frozen whole blood, as isolated PBMCs, or as DNA extracted from either sample type. CDR1 and CDR2, per the germline V gene, are MNHEY and SVGEGT. V lost 5 bases and J lost 1 base; the stretch between them is 8 bases long. Measured from the cysteine to the phenylalanine, the CDR3 is 14 residues long. Just CDR3 DNA is preserved here, 42 bases in frame from base 1. TCRbeta CDR3 regions were amplified from genomic DNA using the immunoSEQ Assay, a bias-controlled multiplex PCR. On the study's bioinformatics: The number of nucleated cells in each sample was estimated from the amplification of reference gene primers within the assay. To quantify the absolute abundance of each unique TCRbeta CDR3 rearrangement, sequence reads were collapsed and filtered. For each sample, productive Simpson clonality was calculated as the square root of Simpson's diversity index over productive rearrangements. TCRdb mirrors the immuneACCESS table, restricted to in-frame sequences. Some clones are absent from its copies; in checked studies, under half trace to an unresolved V gene, and the reason for the others is unknown. That table supplies the V and J calls and clone size; D and trimming were determined from the DNA. The sample profile shows over 95,000 clones; less than 85% of them were found once. The ten largest account for roughly 18% of the sample.

The data were obtained in a study of blood T cell repertoires in COVID-19 (dated by TCRdb to 2018 to 2020). In terms of the full investigation: Samples covering the acute and convalescent phases of COVID-19 were provided by collaborators in the United States, Italy and Spain. Deeply sampled blood TCRbeta repertoires from subjects exposed to, actively infected with, or recovered from COVID-19 were included in the dataset. A freely available public database, intended as a resource for researchers studying the immune response to SARS-CoV-2, is where the repertoires were released. The prospective study material was composed of cDNA or gDNA derived from T cells, B-cell-depleted T cells, or PBMCs. HLA class I and class II types, where available, came from metadata supplied by the sample provider rather than from assay-based typing. Nearly every sample came with metadata listing a de-identified subject ID, COVID-19 status, age in years and sex. The samples were drawn from two sources: the first 160 participants of the ongoing ImmuneRACE study, and 950 to 1,500 subjects contributed by 6 global collaborators. General study outcomes and caveats: The amount of clinical and demographic metadata varied by source and participant and was provided uncurated.

The rearranged chain carries TRBV6-2 or TRBV6-3 and TRBJ2-2; no D segment can be confidently identified. Input material: peripheral blood. The sequence was obtained from an elderly woman with active or convalescent COVID-19. The DNA sequence is given as TGTGCCAGCAGTCCCCAAAAGAACACCGGGGAGCTGTTTTTT. Translated, this is CASSPQKNTGELFF.